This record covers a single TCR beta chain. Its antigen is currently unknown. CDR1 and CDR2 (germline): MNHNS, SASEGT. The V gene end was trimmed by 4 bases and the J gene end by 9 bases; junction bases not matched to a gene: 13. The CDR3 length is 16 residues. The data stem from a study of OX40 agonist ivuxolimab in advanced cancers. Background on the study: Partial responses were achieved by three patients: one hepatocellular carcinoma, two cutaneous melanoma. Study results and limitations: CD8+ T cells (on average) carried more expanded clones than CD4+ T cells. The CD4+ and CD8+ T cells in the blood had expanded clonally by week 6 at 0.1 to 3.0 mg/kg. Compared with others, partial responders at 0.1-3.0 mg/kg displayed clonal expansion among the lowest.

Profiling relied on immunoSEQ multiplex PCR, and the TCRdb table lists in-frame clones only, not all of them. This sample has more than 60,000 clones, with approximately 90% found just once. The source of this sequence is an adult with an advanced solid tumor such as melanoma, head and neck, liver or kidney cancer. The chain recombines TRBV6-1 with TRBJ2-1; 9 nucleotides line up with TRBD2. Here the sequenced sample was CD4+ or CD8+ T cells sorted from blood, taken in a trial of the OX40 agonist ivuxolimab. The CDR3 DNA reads TGTGCCAGCAGTGGGGGCCCTCTAGCGGGGCTGGTTGAGCAGTTCTTC. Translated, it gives CASSGGPLAGLVEQFF.